Each of the 17 T cell receptor beta chains below was sequenced from the same sample in a study of shared clonotypes between healthy human individuals. The data were produced by immunoSEQ multiplex PCR, yet TCRdb's version contains in-frame clones alone and is incomplete. This sample carries approximately 2.5 million clones, over 85% of them seen once, and the ten largest clones take under 0.15%. Sequencing input: naive CD4+ T cells sorted from blood. Subset noted: CD45RA+ positively selected. The receptors were gathered from a man younger than 35 in good health.

J is TRBJ2-1 and V is TRBV27, with TRBD2 identical over 13 bases. The CDR3 is 16 amino acids. CDR1 is MNHEY and CDR2 is SMNVEV in the germline V gene (reference sequence). Trimming took 5 bases from V and 1 from J; bases not matched to a gene: 2. The CDR3 sequence is CASSVTSGGSYNEQFF. CDR3 DNA: TGTGCCAGCAGTGTGACTAGCGGGGGGTCCTACAATGAGCAGTTCTTC.

The sample holds one count of this clone. V is TRBV5-1 and J is TRBJ1-1; D ambiguous. The ends were cut back, 1 base at V and 1 base at J, with 8 bases in the middle. This CDR3 is built from 14 residues. From germline, CDR1 is SGHRS and CDR2 YFSETQ. The CDR3 DNA reads TGCGCCAGCAGCTTGAGGCATTCGAACACTGAAGCTTTCTTT. Its protein product is CASSLRHSNTEAFF.

This chain connects TRBV6-5 to TRBJ1-4; 7 bases map to TRBD1. This CDR3 is 13 amino acids long. CDR1 is MNHEY and CDR2 is SVGAGI in the germline V gene. After removal of 7 bases from V and 6 bases from J, the junction contained 5 bases not matched to a gene. For the CDR3, the DNA is TGTGCCAGCAAATTCGGACAGGATGAAAAACTGTTTTTT. This codes for CASKFGQDEKLFF.

The genes are TRBV18 and TRBJ2-5; 8 bases fit TRBD2. Germline V CDR1 and CDR2: KGHSH, LQKENI. The CDR3 runs to 15 residues. Trimming at V came to 3 bases and at J to 5 bases, leaving 8 bases not matched to a gene. This CDR3 is CASSPPGLVYETQYF. CDR3 nucleotides: TGTGCCAGCTCACCCCCGGGACTAGTGTACGAGACCCAGTACTTC.

This chain links TRBV2 with TRBJ2-5; TRBD2 aligns across 12 bases. The J segment lost 5 bases and the V segment lost 9 bases, leaving 7 bases of the junction unmatched. The CDR3 consists of 14 residues. CDR1 is SNHLY, CDR2 FYNNEI, per germline. CDR3 in amino acids: CASGGLAGTETQYF. The CDR3 region has the DNA TGTGCCAGTGGAGGACTAGCGGGAACTGAGACCCAGTACTTC.

The CDR3 nucleotides read TGTGCCAGCAGTTACCCCAGGGAGCGACCGTACGAGCAGTACTTC. Its protein is CASSYPRERPYEQYF. This sequence joins TRBV6-5 and TRBJ2-7; D assignment may be TRBD1 or TRBD2 (5 bases each). Trimming left V 2 bases short and J 4 bases short, with 15 bases between. CDR1 MNHEY and CDR2 SVGAGI come from the germline V gene. The CDR3 length is 15 residues.

V is TRBV30 and J is TRBJ1-5; D is possibly TRBD1 (5 bases). The CDR3 consists of 15 residues. Germline V gene lookup returns CDR1 GTSNPN and CDR2 SVGIG (reference sequence). Trimming pared 2 bases from V and 5 bases from J, leaving 16 bases between. CDR3 protein: CAWSSLSWGYQPQHF. The CDR3 nucleotides read TGTGCCTGGAGTTCCCTCTCCTGGGGGTATCAGCCCCAGCATTTT.

This chain joins TRBV9 and TRBJ2-1; no clear D. The germline V gene has CDR1 SGDLS and CDR2 YYNGEE. The CDR3 has 14 residues. V dropped 2 bases and J dropped 8 bases, with 14 bases sitting between them. The CDR3 is CASSVDVPGYEQFF. CDR3 DNA sequence: TGTGCCAGCAGCGTGGACGTCCCAGGCTATGAGCAGTTCTTC.

This clone turned up a few times. The CDR3 loop reads CAWRPQIYGYTF. The DNA for the CDR3 is TGTGCCTGGAGACCACAGATCTATGGCTACACCTTC. This chain joins TRBV30 and TRBJ1-2; no firm D call. The CDR3 length is 12 residues. The germline V and J ends were trimmed by 3 bases and 4 bases, with 9 bases remaining between them. Germline CDR1 is GTSNPN and CDR2 is SVGIG (reference sequence).

The chain employs TRBV7-9 and TRBJ2-2; TRBD2 matches 8 bases. Germline trimming cut 5 bases from V and 1 base from J; bases unmatched to any gene: 12. Looked up from germline, CDR1 is SEHNR and CDR2 is FQNEAQ (reference sequence). CDR3 length: 18 residues. CDR3 sequence (DNA): TGTGCCAGCAGCCCCCGAGTACTAGCGGTGCTGAACACCGGGGAGCTGTTTTTT. It yields the protein CASSPRVLAVLNTGELFF.

This clone has just one count. The chain joins TRBV6-5 to TRBJ2-4; D is uncertain. V gave up 5 bases and J gave up 0 bases, with 11 bases separating them. CDR3 length equals 15 residues. CDR1 and CDR2 from the germline V gene are MNHEY and SVGAGI. The DNA of the CDR3 is TGTGCCAGCAGTCCACAATTATTAGCCAAAAACATTCAGTACTTC. It specifies CASSPQLLAKNIQYF.

In its sample, this clone was seen once. The gene calls are TRBV30 and TRBJ2-1; 8 bases match TRBD1. This CDR3 comprises 14 residues. Trimming cost V 1 base and J 10 bases; bases outside gene matches: 9. Per germline, CDR1 GTSNPN and CDR2 SVGIG (reference sequence). The CDR3 loop is CAWSGGQEIWEQFF. The CDR3 DNA is TGTGCCTGGAGTGGGGGACAGGAAATCTGGGAGCAGTTCTTC.

The chain recombines TRBV6-1 with TRBJ1-4; D unclear. Looked up from germline, CDR1 is MNHNS and CDR2 is SASEGT. This CDR3 is built from 18 residues. V gave up 4 bases and J gave up 0 bases, with 18 bases separating them. The CDR3 nucleotides are TGTGCCAGCAGTGCCCCAGGCTGGCTGGGTGCAACTAATGAAAAACTGTTTTTT. It is translated as CASSAPGWLGATNEKLFF.

A note on this clone: Other DNA variants within this sample encode the same CDR3. This rearrangement joins TRBV6-5 to TRBJ1-3, with 7 positions matching TRBD1. Germline CDR1 and CDR2: MNHEY and SVGAGI. V was clipped by 7 bases and J by 1 base; unmatched bases: 7. The CDR3 is 15 amino acids. CDR3 nucleotide sequence: TGTGCCAGCACCACACACAGGGGATCTGGAAACACCATATATTTT. Translated, it gives CASTTHRGSGNTIYF.

The chain links TRBV6-6 to TRBJ1-1, with D maybe TRBD1 (6 bases). From germline, CDR1 is MNHNY and CDR2 SVGAGI (reference sequence). This CDR3 comprises 12 residues. V was shortened by 2 bases and J by 8 bases, with 9 bases between the two germline ends. The CDR3 loop is CASSYVTGEAFF. CDR3 in DNA: TGTGCCAGCAGTTACGTCACAGGGGAAGCTTTCTTT.

The gene calls are TRBV6-6 and TRBJ1-1; possible D gene TRBD1, 6 bases. Trimming left V 6 bases short and J 1 base short, with 12 bases between. CDR1 and CDR2 (germline): MNHNY, SVGAGI (reference sequence). The CDR3 extends over 14 amino acids. This chain's CDR3 is CASRQTGGNTEAFF. In nucleotides, the CDR3 is TGTGCCAGCAGACAGACAGGTGGGAACACTGAAGCTTTCTTT.

This clone has only one observation. V and J are TRBV29-1 and TRBJ2-1; no clear D. The CDR3 contains 12 residues. CDR1 is SQVTM and CDR2 is ANQGSEA in the germline V gene. The germline V and J ends were trimmed by 4 bases and 5 bases, with 9 bases remaining between them. The CDR3 reads CSVGSTNNEQFF. The CDR3 nucleotides read TGCAGCGTTGGTAGCACGAACAATGAGCAGTTCTTC.